This passage covers 20 T cell receptor beta chains from one sample sequenced in a study of metastatic and nonmetastatic thyroid tumors. Using MiXCR, TCRdb re-called clones from the PCR reads. Here the sample spans some 33,000 clones, 15% being singletons. Until they underwent thyroid surgery, no patient had received any treatment. The sequenced sample consisted of blood. Receptors were obtained from a male donor with papillary thyroid cancer or a benign thyroid nodule (not recorded which). Some clones in this sample may be carry-over from other donors' samples.

This clone was seen at least ten times. The chain links TRBV2 to TRBJ2-5, with 13 bases lining up with TRBD2. V trimming: 6 bases; J trimming: 5 bases; junction bases outside the gene matches: 6. This CDR3 contains 15 residues. Germline V gives CDR1 SNHLY, CDR2 FYNNEI. This CDR3 reads CASRRTSGSSETQYF. In nucleotides, the CDR3 is TGTGCCAGCAGACGGACTAGCGGGAGCTCGGAGACCCAGTACTTC. The entire variable domain, with the rest obtained from reference TRBV2 and TRBJ2-5, is as follows: EPEVTQTPSHQVTQMGQEVILRCVPISNHLYFYWYRQILGQKVEFLVSFYNNEISEKSEIFDDQFSVERPDGSNFTLKIRSTKLEDSAMYFCASRRTSGSSETQYFGPGTRLLVL.

This clone came up many times. The V call is TRBV28, the J call TRBJ1-2; no definite D call. The CDR3 runs 14 residues. V was shortened by 2 bases and J by 5 bases, with 12 bases between the two germline ends. Germline values: CDR1 MDHEN, CDR2 SYDVKM. CDR3 nucleotides: TGTGCCAGCAGTTTACCCCAATGGCCGTATGGCTACACCTTC. It is translated as CASSLPQWPYGYTF.

The sample holds many counts of this clone. The V and J genes are TRBV3-1 and TRBJ2-7, with D unclear. Deletions cut 1 base from V and 6 bases from J, with 10 bases between. Germline V gene data show CDR1 as LGHDT and CDR2 as YNNKEL (reference sequence). There are 13 residues in the CDR3. This CDR3 reads CASSQGVSGEQYF. CDR3 nucleotide sequence: TGTGCCAGCAGCCAAGGGGTTTCGGGCGAGCAGTACTTC.

The V call is TRBV6-6, the J call TRBJ2-1; D is possibly TRBD2 (6 bases). The V gene's germline CDR1 is MNHNY and CDR2 SVGAGI (reference sequence). Trimming took 6 bases from V and 8 from J, leaving 29 bases between them. The CDR3 extends over 18 amino acids. The CDR3 nucleotides read TGTGCCAGCAGAACACGGAGGGCTAAATCGGTGTTAGGGGATGAGCAGTTCTTC. Protein: CASRTRRAKSVLGDEQFF.

Remarks on this clone: A much larger clone differs from this one at a single base, so this may be a read error. The CDR3 DNA reads as TGTGCTAGCAGCTTAGGAGTGGCCGCACAAGAGACCCAGTACTTC. This codes for CASSLGVAAQETQYF. The gene calls are TRBV7-7 and TRBJ2-5; D remains ambiguous. This CDR3 is 15 amino acids long. Germline assignment: CDR1 SSHAT and CDR2 FNYEAQ (reference sequence).

This clone was observed many times. J is TRBJ2-6 and V is TRBV12-3 or TRBV12-4; 10 bases agree with TRBD1. V lost 6 bases, J lost 0 bases, and 5 bases stayed unmatched. The CDR3 covers 17 residues. Here the CDR3 reads CASRPGQGSSGANVLTF. In DNA form, the CDR3 reads TGTGCCAGCAGGCCGGGACAGGGGTCCTCTGGGGCCAACGTCCTGACTTTC.

The V and J genes are TRBV27 and TRBJ2-3; no clear D gene. The CDR3 is made up of 14 amino acids. V lost 10 bases, J lost 10 bases, and 24 bases lay in between. The germline V gene has CDR1 MNHEY and CDR2 SMNVEV (reference sequence). CDR3 loop: CANSLLGVTRAQYF. The DNA of the CDR3 is TGTGCCAACAGCTTGCTGGGCGTCACTCGGGCGCAGTATTTT.

There are a few counts of this clone. A much larger clone is a single base away; this may be a read error. Other DNA sequences of this sample code for an identical CDR3. This chain joins TRBV6-1 and TRBJ2-7, with TRBD2 identical over 9 bases. The CDR3 runs to 13 residues. Unmatched junction bases numbered 6, after V lost 8 bases and J lost 4 bases. Germline CDR1 and CDR2: MNHNS and SASEGT. CDR3: CASGTAGGYEQYF. The CDR3 bases are TGTGCCAGCGGGACAGCGGGAGGTTACGAGCAGTACTTC.

J is TRBJ2-7 and V is TRBV6-5; the D gene could be TRBD1 or TRBD2 (6 bases each). The ends were cut back, 4 bases at V and 6 bases at J, with 13 bases in the middle. Germline values: CDR1 MNHEY, CDR2 SVGAGI. This CDR3 region has 13 residues. CDR3 bases: TGTGCCAGCAGTTTAGGGGGGCCAGGCGAGCAGTACTTC. As protein: CASSLGGPGEQYF.

This clone occurred many times. The J gene is TRBJ2-7, the V gene TRBV6-4; 10 bases fit TRBD1. The ends lost 6 bases at V and 0 bases at J; junction bases unmatched: 11. Germline-derived CDR1 and CDR2 are MRHNA and SNTAGT. This CDR3 has 17 residues. The CDR3 sequence: CASRRDRGRPLSYEQYF. The CDR3 DNA is TGTGCCAGCAGGAGGGACAGGGGCCGTCCTCTCTCCTACGAGCAGTACTTC.

This clone was seen ten or more times. This chain connects TRBV5-1 to TRBJ2-5; 8 positions agree with TRBD2. Germline CDR1 is SGHRS and CDR2 is YFSETQ. V shed 3 bases and J 4 bases; nucleotides not matched to a gene: 5. The CDR3 runs to 14 residues. The CDR3 region has the DNA TGCGCCAGCAGCTCGACGGGAGGGGGAGAGACCCAGTACTTC. This encodes CASSSTGGGETQYF.

The chain is built from TRBV4-1 and TRBJ1-5, with D hard to call. Germline V gene data show CDR1 as MGHRA and CDR2 as YSYEKL. This CDR3 has 16 amino acids. V was shortened by 3 bases and J by 3 bases, with 15 bases between the two germline ends. The DNA of the CDR3 is TGCGCCAGCAGCCACCCTCCCGCGCAGATCAATCAGCCCCAGCATTTT. Translation gives CASSHPPAQINQPQHF.

This clone has ten or more counts. The chain combines TRBV3-1 with TRBJ1-1; 8 nucleotides agree with TRBD1. Looked up from germline, CDR1 is LGHDT and CDR2 is YNNKEL (reference sequence). CDR3 length: 15 residues. V shed 2 bases and J 1 base; nucleotides not matched to a gene: 3. CDR3 bases: TGTGCCAGCAGCCAAACGACAGGGGCGAACACTGAAGCTTTCTTT. Protein product: CASSQTTGANTEAFF. The variable domain in full, completed from reference TRBV3-1 and TRBJ1-1, reads DTAVSQTPKYLVTQMGNDKSIKCEQNLGHDTMYWYKQDSKKFLKIMFSYNNKELIINETVPNRFSPKSPDKAHLNLHINSLELGDSAVYFCASSQTTGANTEAFFGQGTRLTVV.

The gene calls are TRBV6-1 and TRBJ2-1; D is possibly TRBD2 (7 bases). The CDR3 is 16 residues long. V dropped 5 bases and J dropped 8 bases, with 22 bases sitting between them. CDR1 MNHNS and CDR2 SASEGT come from the germline V gene. CDR3 amino acids: CASSRGGGGRFYEQFF. CDR3 nucleotide sequence: TGTGCCAGCAGTAGGGGGGGCGGGGGTCGCTTTTATGAGCAGTTCTTC.

This clone showed up many times. The V and J genes are TRBV10-2 and TRBJ1-1; D call uncertain. Germline V gene data show CDR1 as WSHSY and CDR2 as SAAADI. V lost 0 bases, J lost 11 bases, and 16 bases lay in between. The CDR3 runs to 14 residues. CDR3 nucleotides: TGCGCCAGCAGTGAGTCTGGCAGTAGCCGTCAGGCTTTCTTT. Translating gives CASSESGSSRQAFF.

This clone appeared many times. V and J are TRBV24-1 and TRBJ2-1, with 13 nucleotides matching TRBD2. CDR3 size: 16 residues. Trimming took 1 base from V and 7 from J; bases not matched to a gene: 3. The germline V gene encodes CDR1 KGHDR and CDR2 SFDVKD. The CDR3 loop is CATSDFGLAGVNEQFF. Written as DNA, the CDR3 is TGTGCCACCAGTGATTTCGGACTAGCGGGAGTGAATGAGCAGTTCTTC.

This clone was detected a few times. The chain couples TRBV28 to TRBJ2-5; 13 bases align to TRBD2. Germline V gene sequence: CDR1 MDHEN, CDR2 SYDVKM. The CDR3 length is 15 residues. J lost 5 bases, V lost 4 bases, and 4 bases had no gene match. The DNA for the CDR3 is TGTGCCAGCAGTTCCCCGGGACTAGCGGGGGAGACCCAGTACTTC. The encoded protein is CASSSPGLAGETQYF.

The chain combines TRBV30 with TRBJ2-7, with unresolved D. This CDR3 comprises 11 residues. In germline, CDR1 is GTSNPN, CDR2 SVGIG (reference sequence). The V end was cut by 1 base, the J end by 6 bases, with 7 bases between. The chain's CDR3 is CAWSGGIEQYF. CDR3 DNA: TGTGCCTGGAGTGGGGGAATCGAGCAGTACTTC.

Many counts were recorded for this clone. The V and J genes are TRBV19 and TRBJ1-5; 9 bases map to TRBD1. The length of the CDR3 is 16 residues. Germline CDR1 is LNHDA and CDR2 is SQIVND (reference sequence). With 8 bases clipped from V and 2 bases from J, the junction kept 10 bases outside the gene matches. CDR3 bases: TGTGCCAGTGAACAGGGGGCCTCGCGGGGCAATCAGCCCCAGCATTTT. Translating it yields CASEQGASRGNQPQHF.

This clone was counted at least ten times. This sequence joins TRBV12-3 or TRBV12-4 and TRBJ2-7, with D perhaps matching TRBD1 (6 bases). Trimming shortened V by 8 bases and J by 6 bases, and 23 bases separated the two germline ends. The CDR3 consists of 15 residues. The CDR3 DNA reads TGTGCCAGCGGGAAATACACAGGGATGCCCGGCGAGCAGTACTTC. The encoded protein is CASGKYTGMPGEQYF.